This paragraph reports one T cell receptor (beta chain). The antigen this receptor binds is unknown. Base qualities are missing; no much larger clone stands one base away. Healthy controls were 15 to 20 blood donors whose buffy coats were used, with a median age of about 56 years (range about 21-75) and about 55% female. Flow cytometry confirmed the purity of CD4+ and CD8+ cells that had been isolated by positive magnetic bead selection on an AutoMACS. Peripheral blood mononuclear cells were obtained using density gradient separation with Ficoll-Paque PLUS. DNA was extracted from CD4-enriched, CD8-enriched or PBMC samples with Nucleospin Tissue or Tissue XS kits and quantified with a Qubit 2.0 fluorometer. This record comes from a study of somatic mutations in cytotoxic T cells in rheumatoid arthritis (dated by TCRdb to 2016 to 2017). Concerning the study at large: Some T-cell populations stained with V beta antibodies were sorted by flow on a FACSAria II or Sony SH800 to nearly 100% purity, with sorted V beta1+ cells additionally subjected to TCRB sequencing. In newly diagnosed rheumatoid arthritis without treatment, the study examined if expanded CD8+ T-cell clones harbor somatic mutations, relying on TCRB deep sequencing to characterize clonality. A total of 65 rheumatoid arthritis patients and over 15 healthy controls underwent TCRB deep sequencing. Median age was essentially the same in the patient group and the control group. Study-wide findings and limitations: It was unknown which antigens the expanded CD8+ clones targeted, and their absence from virus-specific databases did not exclude viral specificity. CD8+ T-cell clonality in rheumatoid arthritis patients was not significantly different from that in age-matched healthy controls. The finding that TRBV07 was slightly underrepresented in patients was left unadjusted for multiple comparisons. In 8 of 65 patients the largest CD8+ clone exceeded 20% of CD8+ cells, and several identical CD8+ TCRB sequences were shared between blood and synovial fluid. CD8+ clonality increased with age in patients (Spearman r of about 0.49) but not in healthy controls.

Sequencing of TCRB CDR3 was done on genomic DNA with the immunoSEQ assay. Per the source publication's procedure: The analyses included only productive TCRB rearrangements. Clonality was calculated as a Shannon entropy-based productive clonality index, and a clone was defined by a unique TCRB CDR3 sequence. The template counts of each clone relative to the total templates per sample were used to calculate repertoire overlap between two samples. A correlation with a Spearman r of 0.55 to 0.65 was found between V-gene usage by flow cytometry and V-gene usage by TCRB sequencing. TCRdb mirrors the immuneACCESS table, restricted to in-frame sequences. Some clones are absent from its copies; in checked studies, under half trace to an unresolved V gene, and the reason for the others is unknown. V, J and clone size are taken as reported in that table, and D and trimming were inferred from the DNA itself. Recorded for this sample are 20,000 or so clones; approximately 80% of them occurred a single time. Jointly, the top ten make up roughly a tenth of the sample.

Ends trimmed: V by 0 bases, J by 6 bases; bases unmatched to a gene: 5. CDR1 and CDR2 are drawn from the germline V gene (reference sequence): SGHAT, FQDESV. The CDR3, cysteine through phenylalanine, is 16 amino acids long. Only the CDR3 DNA stays, 48 bases, in frame from base 1. This clonotype originated in a woman in her forties or fifties in good health. The sequenced sample consisted of CD8+ T cells sorted from blood. The chain joins TRBV11-1 to TRBJ2-2, and 9 junction bases match TRBD2. Here is the DNA: TGTGCCAGCAGCTTAGCGTTAGCGGGAGACCCCGGGGAGCTGTTTTTT. Its translation reads: CASSLALAGDPGELFF.